This T cell receptor beta chain derives from a study of T cell changes during pregnancy in multiple sclerosis. This clone was seen only once. The length of the CDR3 is 13 residues. V lost 3 bases, J lost 5 bases, and 14 bases lay in between. Germline V gene data show CDR1 as SQVTM and CDR2 as ANQGSEA. This table comes from immunoSEQ multiplex PCR, and its TCRdb copy is limited to in-frame clones, with some not included. The data contain 55,000 to 65,000 clones, 80% to 95% of them singletons. The source of this sequence is a female donor with multiple sclerosis, enrolled in a pregnancy study. The V call is TRBV29-1, the J call TRBJ2-7, with D unclear. The sequenced sample was peripheral blood, obtained in the second trimester of pregnancy. CDR3 in DNA: TGCAGCGTTGAGTACAGTCAAGCTAACGAGCAGTACTTC. Its translation is CSVEYSQANEQYF.